One sample yielded the 10 T cell receptor beta chains listed below, sequenced in a study of Graves' ophthalmopathy and Graves' hyperthyroidism. RNA transcripts provided the template for amplifying TCR beta CDR3 regions. Following a first-round RT-PCR that used HTBI primers, a second-round multiplex PCR was carried out. Using its own MiXCR run on the multiplex PCR reads, TCRdb lists one record per CDR3 protein. The sample yields around 400,000 distinct CDR3 sequences, around 20% seen once. Sequenced input: peripheral blood. The receptors stem from a woman younger than 30 with stable Graves' hyperthyroidism.

This clonotype was detected many times. V usage is TRBV12-3 or TRBV12-4 and J usage is TRBJ2-7, with D unresolved. Trimming took 2 bases from V and 2 from J, leaving 7 bases between them. This CDR3 region has 13 residues. The DNA of the CDR3 is TGTGCCAGCAGTTTAAAACCCCCCTACGAGCAGTACTTC. Translated: CASSLKPPYEQYF.

Ten or more counts support this clonotype. This chain joins TRBV12-3 or TRBV12-4 and TRBJ1-1; D might be TRBD1 (5 bases). V lost 5 bases to trimming and J lost 3 bases, with 10 bases between them. The CDR3 covers 13 residues. Written as DNA, the CDR3 is TGTGCCAGCAGTACTGGAGGGGACACTGAAGCTTTCTTT. Its protein is CASSTGGDTEAFF.

The rearrangement uses TRBV12-3 or TRBV12-4 and TRBJ1-2; weak D call: TRBD1 (5 bases). CDR3 size: 14 residues. Trimming left V 4 bases short and J 4 bases short, with 13 bases between. The CDR3 bases are TGTGCCAGCAGTTACTCCAGGGTTGGCTATGGCTACACCTTC. Translation gives CASSYSRVGYGYTF.

The chain combines TRBV20-1 with TRBJ2-7; 9 nucleotides agree with TRBD2. The V and J ends lost 6 bases and 2 bases, in that order; junction bases with no gene match: 8. Per germline, CDR1 DFQATT and CDR2 SNEGSKA (reference sequence). This CDR3 comprises 14 residues. The CDR3 spells CSAGGLAGTYEQYF. For the CDR3, the DNA is TGCAGTGCCGGGGGGCTAGCGGGGACCTACGAGCAGTACTTC.

This clonotype has only one observation. The genes are TRBV6-5 and TRBJ1-5; D might be TRBD1 (5 bases). The CDR3 length is 15 residues. Trimming took off 8 bases at V and 3 bases at J, with 17 bases between the two ends. Germline V gene data show CDR1 as MNHEY and CDR2 as SVGAGI. CDR3 region: CASRFRRADNQPQHF. The DNA for the CDR3 is TGTGCCAGCCGTTTCCGCAGGGCGGACAATCAGCCCCAGCATTTT.

Turning to this clonotype: One end of the junction varies from germline; a read error may be responsible. This chain connects TRBV5-4 to TRBJ2-1; D may be TRBD1 (5 bases). The CDR3 runs 15 residues. Germline V CDR1 and CDR2: SGHNT, YYREEE (reference sequence). CDR3 nucleotides: TGTGCCAGCAGCCCGACAGCCACCACCTACAATGAGAAGTTCTTC. This codes for CASSPTATTYNEKFF.

The table lists this clonotype with many counts. The rearrangement joins TRBV6-5 to TRBJ1-2; D is unclear. Germline V gene lookup returns CDR1 MNHEY and CDR2 SVGAGI. This CDR3 region has 15 residues. V lost 1 base and J lost 1, with 10 bases in between. CDR3 sequence: CASSYYPELNYGYTF. The DNA of the CDR3 is TGTGCCAGCAGTTACTATCCGGAACTTAACTATGGCTACACCTTC.

This clonotype was seen ten or more times. V usage is TRBV6-2 or TRBV6-3 and J usage is TRBJ1-2; TRBD1 might be the D (6 bases). Per germline, CDR1 MNHEY and CDR2 SVGEGT. This CDR3 comprises 15 residues. The ends were cut back, 6 bases at V and 1 base at J, with 15 bases in the middle. The CDR3 sequence is CASSPDRIYNYGYTF. Here the CDR3 DNA reads TGTGCCAGCAGCCCGGACAGAATTTATAACTATGGCTACACCTTC.

This clonotype appeared many times. With a much larger clone just one base away, this may be a read error. The V call is TRBV6-2 or TRBV6-3, the J call TRBJ2-7; TRBD2 aligns across 7 bases. The CDR3 extends over 14 amino acids. Germline V gives CDR1 MNHEY, CDR2 SVGEGT. The junction had 7 bases not matched to a gene; V was cut back by 6 bases and J by 2 bases. CDR3 sequence reads: CASSETGLPYEQYF. The CDR3 region has the DNA TGTGCCAGCAGCGAAACGGGACTACCCTACGAGCAGTACTTC.

The chain couples TRBV6-1 to TRBJ1-5, with D unresolved. The V gene lost 6 bases and the J gene lost 0 bases, with 9 bases spanning the gap. The CDR3 sequence is 14 residues long. From germline, CDR1 is MNHNS and CDR2 SASEGT. DNA of the CDR3: TGTGCCAGCAGCGAGGACGGTAGCAATCAGCCCCAGCATTTT. It specifies CASSEDGSNQPQHF.